These T cell receptor beta chains were read from a single sample in a study of spatial heterogeneity in lung cancer. TCRdb independently ran MiXCR on the 5' RACE reads; one entry per CDR3 protein. The repertoire holds 50,000 to 65,000 distinct CDR3 sequences, 8.4% seen once, with around 16% in the top ten. The sequencing here drew on PBMCs, taken at surgery. The origin of the receptors is a female donor with early-stage non-small cell lung cancer. Both conserved end residues are part of each CDR3. D genes are given only for firm matches. Not all rows give a size; the values are once, few, many and, for expanded clones, a class.

J gene: TRBJ2-7
V gene: TRBV12-3/TRBV12-4
clone size: many
D gene: NA
CDR3 protein: CASSPSPSVLYEQYF
CDR3 DNA: TGTGCCAGCAGTCCTTCCCCGAGCGTGCTCTACGAGCAGTACTTC

J gene: TRBJ1-5
V gene: TRBV7-9
clone size: NA
D gene: NA
CDR3 protein: CASSLGHGQPQHF
CDR3 DNA: TGTGCCAGCAGCTTAGGGCATGGTCAGCCCCAGCATTTT

J gene: TRBJ1-6
V gene: TRBV6-1
clone size: many
D gene: NA
CDR3 protein: CASSGNNSPLHF
CDR3 DNA: TGTGCCAGCAGTGGTAATAATTCACCCCTCCACTTT

J gene: TRBJ1-2
V gene: TRBV20-1
clone size: few
D gene: NA
CDR3 protein: CSAPLGRGMTYGYTF
CDR3 DNA: TGCAGTGCTCCCCTCGGAAGGGGCATGACCTATGGCTACACCTTC

J gene: TRBJ1-1
V gene: TRBV4-1
clone size: few
D gene: NA
CDR3 protein: CASSQPVGYTEAFF
CDR3 DNA: TGCGCCAGCAGCCAGCCGGTTGGATACACTGAAGCTTTCTTT

J gene: TRBJ1-5
V gene: TRBV24-1
clone size: NA
D gene: NA
CDR3 protein: CATSDSRQPYSNQPQHF
CDR3 DNA: TGTGCCACCAGTGATTCCAGACAGCCTTATAGCAATCAGCCCCAGCATTTT

J gene: TRBJ1-1
V gene: TRBV20-1
clone size: many
D gene: TRBD1
CDR3 protein: CSATRGLGTEAFF
CDR3 DNA: TGCAGTGCTACCAGGGGGCTGGGCACTGAAGCTTTCTTT

J gene: TRBJ2-7
V gene: TRBV10-3
clone size: many
D gene: NA
CDR3 protein: CAISSGFSYEQYF
CDR3 DNA: TGTGCCATCAGCTCAGGGTTCTCCTACGAGCAGTACTTC

J gene: TRBJ1-1
V gene: TRBV9
clone size: many
D gene: NA
CDR3 protein: CASSVDPRTEAFF
CDR3 DNA: TGTGCCAGCAGCGTCGATCCGAGAACTGAAGCTTTCTTT

J gene: TRBJ2-3
V gene: TRBV28
clone size: many
D gene: NA
CDR3 protein: CASSFGGSTDTQYF
CDR3 DNA: TGTGCCAGCAGTTTTGGGGGGAGCACAGATACGCAGTATTTT

J gene: TRBJ2-2
V gene: TRBV29-1
clone size: NA
D gene: NA
CDR3 protein: CSAEYGQLTGELFF
CDR3 DNA: TGCAGCGCTGAATACGGACAGCTTACCGGGGAGCTGTTTTTT

J gene: TRBJ1-3
V gene: TRBV7-2
clone size: many
D gene: NA
CDR3 protein: CASSPVPTGNTIYF
CDR3 DNA: TGTGCCAGCAGCCCGGTTCCCACGGGAAACACCATATATTTT

J gene: TRBJ2-5
V gene: TRBV12-3/TRBV12-4
clone size: many
D gene: TRBD2
CDR3 protein: CASSLAGAETQYF
CDR3 DNA: TGTGCCAGCAGTTTGGCGGGAGCAGAGACCCAGTACTTC

J gene: TRBJ1-1
V gene: TRBV28
clone size: many
D gene: NA
CDR3 protein: CASSLRSPEAFF
CDR3 DNA: TGTGCCAGCAGTTTGAGGTCCCCTGAAGCTTTCTTT

J gene: TRBJ2-5
V gene: TRBV5-5
clone size: few
D gene: NA
CDR3 protein: CASSSYTGTTETQYF
CDR3 DNA: TGTGCCAGCAGCTCCTATACCGGGACAACAGAGACCCAGTACTTC

J gene: TRBJ2-1
V gene: TRBV7-3
clone size: many
D gene: TRBD2
CDR3 protein: CASSGSGRSSYNEQFF
CDR3 DNA: TGTGCCAGCAGTGGTAGCGGGAGGAGCTCCTACAATGAGCAGTTCTTC

J gene: TRBJ1-3
V gene: TRBV15
clone size: many
D gene: NA
CDR3 protein: CATSREIIGNTIYF
CDR3 DNA: TGTGCCACCAGCAGAGAAATCATTGGAAACACCATATATTTT

J gene: TRBJ2-3
V gene: TRBV6-1
clone size: few
D gene: TRBD1
CDR3 protein: CASSRDRITDTQYF
CDR3 DNA: TGTGCCAGCAGTCGGGACAGGATCACAGATACGCAGTATTTT

J gene: TRBJ1-2
V gene: TRBV7-9
clone size: medium-sized
D gene: NA
CDR3 protein: CASSLALGAVKGYGYTF
CDR3 DNA: TGTGCCAGCAGCTTAGCCCTCGGGGCAGTTAAAGGGTATGGCTACACCTTC

J gene: TRBJ2-3
V gene: TRBV27
clone size: many
D gene: NA
CDR3 protein: CASTLGGTDTQYF
CDR3 DNA: TGTGCCAGCACCCTCGGGGGCACAGATACGCAGTATTTT

J gene: TRBJ1-1
V gene: TRBV9
clone size: few
D gene: NA
CDR3 protein: CASSRRGETEAFF
CDR3 DNA: TGTGCCAGCAGTCGGAGGGGAGAAACTGAAGCTTTCTTT

J gene: TRBJ1-1
V gene: TRBV29-1
clone size: NA
D gene: NA
CDR3 protein: CSVDPNTEAFF
CDR3 DNA: TGCAGCGTTGACCCGAACACTGAAGCTTTCTTT

J gene: TRBJ2-2
V gene: TRBV29-1
clone size: NA
D gene: NA
CDR3 protein: CSVSGVPGELFF
CDR3 DNA: TGCAGCGTCTCAGGGGTTCCCGGGGAGCTGTTTTTT

J gene: TRBJ2-2
V gene: TRBV5-1
clone size: many
D gene: TRBD2
CDR3 protein: CASSWSGLAGYGTGELFF
CDR3 DNA: TGCGCCAGCAGCTGGTCGGGACTAGCGGGTTACGGAACCGGGGAGCTGTTTTTT

J gene: TRBJ1-6
V gene: TRBV5-5
clone size: many
D gene: NA
CDR3 protein: CASSLGTAYSPLHF
CDR3 DNA: TGTGCCAGCAGCTTGGGGACAGCCTATTCACCCCTCCACTTT

J gene: TRBJ2-1
V gene: TRBV5-1
clone size: many
D gene: NA
CDR3 protein: CASSTRAAVDNEQFF
CDR3 DNA: TGCGCCAGCAGCACCCGGGCCGCCGTCGACAATGAGCAGTTCTTC

J gene: TRBJ2-1
V gene: TRBV5-1
clone size: NA
D gene: TRBD1
CDR3 protein: CASSIRQGGSNEQFF
CDR3 DNA: TGCGCCAGCAGCATCCGACAGGGGGGATCGAATGAGCAGTTCTTC

J gene: TRBJ1-1
V gene: TRBV5-1
clone size: many
D gene: TRBD1
CDR3 protein: CASSPDRGWDTEAFF
CDR3 DNA: TGCGCCAGCAGCCCGGACAGGGGTTGGGACACTGAAGCTTTCTTT

J gene: TRBJ2-3
V gene: TRBV27
clone size: few
D gene: NA
CDR3 protein: CASSLSSWMDTDTQYF
CDR3 DNA: TGTGCCAGCAGTTTATCGTCCTGGATGGACACAGATACGCAGTATTTT

J gene: TRBJ2-1
V gene: TRBV7-8
clone size: few
D gene: TRBD2
CDR3 protein: CASSLANRGGYNEQFF
CDR3 DNA: TGTGCCAGCAGCTTAGCGAACCGGGGGGGGTACAATGAGCAGTTCTTC

J gene: TRBJ1-5
V gene: TRBV7-8
clone size: NA
D gene: NA
CDR3 protein: CASSQANSNQPQHF
CDR3 DNA: TGTGCCAGCAGCCAGGCGAATAGCAATCAGCCCCAGCATTTT

J gene: TRBJ2-3
V gene: TRBV9
clone size: many
D gene: TRBD2
CDR3 protein: CASSVVAGLTDTQYF
CDR3 DNA: TGTGCCAGCAGCGTAGTAGCGGGCCTCACAGATACGCAGTATTTT

J gene: TRBJ1-4
V gene: TRBV28
clone size: many
D gene: NA
CDR3 protein: CASTGLSTNEKLFF
CDR3 DNA: TGTGCCAGCACGGGACTTTCGACTAATGAAAAACTGTTTTTT

J gene: TRBJ1-1
V gene: TRBV7-9
clone size: many
D gene: NA
CDR3 protein: CASSPRRDGLNTEAFF
CDR3 DNA: TGTGCCAGCAGCCCACGCCGAGACGGGCTGAACACTGAAGCTTTCTTT

J gene: TRBJ2-7
V gene: TRBV2
clone size: many
D gene: TRBD1
CDR3 protein: CASSGTGDSDEQYF
CDR3 DNA: TGTGCCAGCAGTGGGACAGGGGACTCGGACGAGCAGTACTTC

J gene: TRBJ2-7
V gene: TRBV7-8
clone size: many
D gene: NA
CDR3 protein: CASSLRGDVYEQYF
CDR3 DNA: TGTGCCAGCAGCTTAAGGGGGGATGTATACGAGCAGTACTTC

J gene: TRBJ2-7
V gene: TRBV12-3/TRBV12-4
clone size: few
D gene: NA
CDR3 protein: CASTATRGVHEQYF
CDR3 DNA: TGTGCCAGCACCGCGACTAGAGGGGTTCACGAGCAGTACTTC

J gene: TRBJ2-7
V gene: TRBV7-2
clone size: many
D gene: NA
CDR3 protein: CASSLSGTYEQYF
CDR3 DNA: TGTGCCAGCAGCCTCTCGGGGACCTACGAGCAGTACTTC

J gene: TRBJ1-6
V gene: TRBV2
clone size: few
D gene: NA
CDR3 protein: CASRLTPVTNSPLHF
CDR3 DNA: TGTGCCAGCAGGTTGACTCCAGTCACCAATTCACCCCTCCACTTT

J gene: TRBJ1-2
V gene: TRBV25-1
clone size: NA
D gene: NA
CDR3 protein: CASSESGNYGYTF
CDR3 DNA: TGTGCCAGCAGTGAATCAGGGAACTATGGCTACACCTTC

J gene: TRBJ1-2
V gene: TRBV2
clone size: NA
D gene: NA
CDR3 protein: CASSEGKVYGYTF
CDR3 DNA: TGTGCCAGCAGTGAAGGGAAGGTTTATGGCTACACCTTC

J gene: TRBJ2-2
V gene: TRBV19
clone size: few
D gene: TRBD2
CDR3 protein: CATLADNTGELFF
CDR3 DNA: TGTGCCACTCTAGCGGACAACACCGGGGAGCTGTTTTTT